Presented here are 21 T cell receptor beta chains from one specimen sequenced in a study of beta chain features in type 1 diabetes. What was sequenced were expressed TCRB transcripts, since all of the isolated RNA had been reverse transcribed. Data came from immunoSEQ multiplex PCR; TCRdb stores just in-frame clones and leaves some out. The sample includes 390,000 or so clones, about 14% of them seen just once. The sequencing sample was made of naive CD4+ T cells from blood. These receptors all stem from a man under 40 in good health.

CDR3 sequence (DNA): TGCGCCAGCAGCTTGGATCCTGGGGCTAACTATGGCTACACCTTC. This sequence encodes CASSLDPGANYGYTF. The chain has TRBV5-1 and TRBJ1-2; D not certain. Germline V gene lookup returns CDR1 SGHRS and CDR2 YFSETQ. Trimming stripped 0 bases from V and 0 bases from J, with 9 bases between. This CDR3 contains 15 residues.

This clone was seen a few times. The chain combines TRBV5-6 with TRBJ2-1; 9 nucleotides line up with TRBD2. Looked up from germline, CDR1 is SGHDT and CDR2 is YYEEEE. This CDR3 comprises 13 residues. V was clipped by 0 bases and J by 16 bases; unmatched bases: 8. CDR3: CASSLAGGRAYFF. Here the CDR3 DNA reads TGTGCCAGCAGCTTGGCCGGCGGGAGGGCCTACTTCTTC.

The chain uses TRBV14 and TRBJ1-1, with D perhaps matching TRBD1 (6 bases). There are 15 residues in the CDR3. CDR1 is SGHDN and CDR2 is FVKESK in the germline V gene. Trimming took off 1 base at V and 3 bases at J, with 12 bases between the two ends. As DNA, the CDR3 is TGTGCCAGCAGCCAAGGTACAGGGTTTCACACTGAAGCTTTCTTT. This encodes CASSQGTGFHTEAFF.

The V gene is TRBV2, the J gene TRBJ1-2; 8 nucleotides match TRBD1. CDR1 is SNHLY, CDR2 FYNNEI, per germline. V was pared by 6 bases and J by 6 bases, with 6 bases of the junction left unmatched. The CDR3 contains 13 residues. DNA of the CDR3: TGTGCCAGCAGCCTGGACAGGGTGGATGGCTACACCTTC. Amino acid sequence: CASSLDRVDGYTF.

The sample holds a few counts of this clone. This chain links TRBV28 with TRBJ2-5, with 10 nucleotides matching TRBD2. After removal of 6 bases from V and 10 bases from J, the junction contained 11 bases not matched to a gene. CDR1 is MDHEN and CDR2 is SYDVKM in the germline V gene. This CDR3 contains 14 residues. CDR3 nucleotide sequence: TGTGCCAGCAGGATTCTAGCGGGGGCCAGAATCCAGTACTTC. It yields the protein CASRILAGARIQYF.

There are a few counts of this clone. The rearrangement links TRBV6-5 to TRBJ2-5; 8 nucleotides align to TRBD2. With 6 bases clipped from V and 4 bases from J, the junction kept 7 bases outside the gene matches. Germline V gene sequence: CDR1 MNHEY, CDR2 SVGAGI. The CDR3 has 14 amino acids. The CDR3 coding sequence is TGTGCCAGCAGATTTTCTCTAGCGGGAGAGACCCAGTACTTC. Translating gives CASRFSLAGETQYF.

This chain links TRBV7-9 with TRBJ1-1, with TRBD1 as a possible D gene (5 bases). This CDR3 region has 17 residues. CDR1 and CDR2 (germline): SEHNR, FQNEAQ (reference sequence). Trimming stripped 1 base from V and 0 bases from J, with 15 bases between. The CDR3 loop is CASSLVGALGMNTEAFF. CDR3 in DNA: TGTGCCAGCAGCTTAGTCGGGGCCCTAGGCATGAACACTGAAGCTTTCTTT.

This clone was seen only a few times. The rearrangement joins TRBV29-1 to TRBJ1-1; 8 bases agree with TRBD1. The germline gives CDR1 SQVTM, CDR2 ANQGSEA. V lost 8 bases to trimming and J lost 0 bases; unmatched junction nucleotides: 5. The CDR3 covers 13 residues. The CDR3 DNA reads as TGCAGCATAACAGGGGGGCTGAACACTGAAGCTTTCTTT. It translates to CSITGGLNTEAFF. The variable domain in full, completed from reference TRBV29-1 and TRBJ1-1, reads SAVISQKPSRDICQRGTSLTIQCQVDSQVTMMFWYRQQPGQSLTLIATANQGSEATYESGFVIDKFPISRPNLTFSTLTVSNMSPEDSSIYLCSITGGLNTEAFFGQGTRLTVV.

V is TRBV10-3 and J is TRBJ1-4; 9 nucleotides line up with TRBD1. Germline assignment: CDR1 ENHRY and CDR2 SYGVKD. The CDR3 is made up of 15 amino acids. J was trimmed by 2 bases and V by 5 bases; bases with no gene match: 3. Here the CDR3 reads CAISSGQGTNEKLFF. The CDR3 DNA reads as TGTGCCATCAGTTCGGGACAGGGTACTAATGAAAAACTGTTTTTT.

This clone was seen a handful of times. This chain links TRBV9 with TRBJ2-7; D may match TRBD1 or TRBD2 (6 bases each). Germline V lookup: CDR1 SGDLS, CDR2 YYNGEE. V lost 0 bases and J lost 2, with 9 bases in between. This CDR3 is built from 14 residues. The CDR3 DNA is TGTGCCAGCAGCGTAGAGGGGGGCCCCTACGAGCAGTACTTC. Translating gives CASSVEGGPYEQYF.

There are a few counts of this clone. Here the CDR3 reads CASRFRDRVNYTF. CDR3 sequence (DNA): TGTGCCAGCAGATTCCGGGACAGGGTTAACTACACCTTC. This chain uses TRBV6-5 with TRBJ1-2; 9 bases are shared with TRBD1. The CDR3 spans 13 residues. Germline V lookup: CDR1 MNHEY, CDR2 SVGAGI. After removal of 6 bases from V and 10 bases from J, the junction contained 9 bases not matched to a gene.

This clone appeared a few times. The rearrangement joins TRBV11-2 to TRBJ2-7; D perhaps matches TRBD2 (5 bases). The CDR3 is 13 residues long. Germline V gives CDR1 SGHAT, CDR2 FQNNGV. Trimming took 5 bases from V and 4 from J, leaving 12 bases between them. CDR3 loop: CASSKGLEYEQYF. CDR3 nucleotide sequence: TGTGCCAGCAGCAAAGGACTCGAATACGAGCAGTACTTC.

As regards this clone: The sample contains more than one DNA sequence encoding this CDR3. This chain joins TRBV5-1 and TRBJ2-7; D uncertain. The CDR3 runs to 11 residues. The V end lost 0 bases, the J end lost 3 bases, and 1 base lay between the germline ends. From germline, CDR1 is SGHRS and CDR2 YFSETQ. The CDR3 DNA reads TGCGCCAGCAGCTTGGGCTACGAGCAGTACTTC. Translating it yields CASSLGYEQYF.

This clone was counted a few times. The chain links TRBV29-1 to TRBJ1-5; 7 nucleotides align to TRBD1. This CDR3 is built from 13 residues. CDR1 and CDR2 (germline): SQVTM, ANQGSEA. J lost 5 bases, V lost 4 bases, and 5 bases had no gene match. In nucleotides, the CDR3 is TGCAGCGTTGTATTGGGACAGCATCAGCCCCAGCATTTT. This translates into CSVVLGQHQPQHF.

This clone occurred a few times. This rearrangement joins TRBV9 to TRBJ1-1; tentatively, D is TRBD1 (5 bases). Trimming shortened V by 4 bases and J by 1 base, and 20 bases separated the two germline ends. Germline V CDR1 and CDR2: SGDLS, YYNGEE. The length of the CDR3 is 17 residues. The CDR3 is CASSPNTPGSSNTEAFF. As DNA, the CDR3 is TGTGCCAGCAGCCCCAACACCCCAGGGTCTTCGAACACTGAAGCTTTCTTT.

CDR3 loop: CASSPTTQETQYF. As DNA, the CDR3 is TGCGCCAGCAGCCCCACCACCCAAGAGACCCAGTACTTC. The chain recombines TRBV4-3 with TRBJ2-5; D gene unclear. Between the trimmed V and J ends, which lost 4 bases and 1 base, there was a span of 7 bases. CDR3 size: 13 residues. The germline V gene encodes CDR1 LGHNA and CDR2 YSLEER.

In this sample, this clone turned up a few times. This chain connects TRBV14 to TRBJ2-5; 7 positions match TRBD2. Trimming cost V 5 bases and J 2 bases; bases outside gene matches: 2. Germline V gene data show CDR1 as SGHDN and CDR2 as FVKESK. The CDR3 totals 13 residues. DNA for the CDR3: TGTGCCAGCAGCGGACTAGATCAAGAGACCCAGTACTTC. Protein product: CASSGLDQETQYF.

The chain carries TRBV9 and TRBJ1-1; D is uncertain. Germline V gene lookup returns CDR1 SGDLS and CDR2 YYNGEE. This CDR3 has 15 residues. Trimming took off 3 bases at V and 10 bases at J, with 22 bases between the two ends. The CDR3 sequence: CASSASLTAESTAFF. In DNA form, the CDR3 reads TGTGCCAGCAGCGCATCACTCACCGCTGAATCGACAGCTTTCTTT.

There are many counts of this clone. This sequence joins TRBV23-1 and TRBJ2-7, with D hard to call. TRBV23-1 qualifies as an ORF whose function is uncertain. Deletions cut 7 bases from V and 9 bases from J, with 22 bases between. The CDR3 covers 14 residues. The DNA for the CDR3 is TGCGCCAGCACCCCGACCATTGTGTCTTGTGTGCAGTACGTC. Its protein is CASTPTIVSCVQYV.

The sample holds a few counts of this clone. The chain couples TRBV30 to TRBJ1-2; D gene uncertain. The CDR3 sequence is 10 residues long. Between the trimmed V and J ends, which lost 2 bases and 6 bases, there was a span of 4 bases. Germline V gene data show CDR1 as GTSNPN and CDR2 as SVGIG (reference sequence). CDR3 sequence (DNA): TGTGCCTGGAGTAAGGATGGCTACACCTTC. Its translation is CAWSKDGYTF.

V usage is TRBV19 and J usage is TRBJ2-7; D is possibly TRBD2 (6 bases). The V end was cut by 5 bases, the J end by 3 bases, with 14 bases between. Germline assignment: CDR1 LNHDA and CDR2 SQIVND (reference sequence). This CDR3 is 14 amino acids long. The CDR3 loop is CASSPLRGNYEQYF. CDR3 in DNA: TGTGCCAGTAGTCCCCTCCGCGGGAACTACGAGCAGTACTTC.